The present entry profiles one TCR beta chain with its context. Different DNA sequences within this sample yield the same CDR3. This record belongs to a study of radiotherapy plus CTLA-4 blockade in lung cancer. Here immunoSEQ multiplex PCR was the method, and the copy in TCRdb shows in-frame clones only, minus some. Of 57,000 or so clones listed, roughly 77% were seen once; the top ten hold approximately 4.5%. CDR1 WSHSY and CDR2 SAAADI come from the germline V gene. Trimming left V 10 bases short and J 0 bases short, with 16 bases between. CDR3 length: 14 residues. The material was peripheral blood, obtained from a patient treated with radiotherapy plus ipilimumab. The V call is TRBV10-2, the J call TRBJ2-7; weak D call: TRBD2 (6 bases). This receptor was identified in a human donor with non-small cell lung cancer who had a complete response to radiotherapy plus ipilimumab. CDR3 protein: CATIPGLPSYEQYF. CDR3 DNA: TGCGCCACTATCCCGGGACTCCCCTCCTACGAGCAGTACTTC.